These 5 T cell receptor beta chains share one sample of origin, sequenced in a study of CD8+ T cells in alopecia areata listed by TCRdb under 2018. The library was made by the immunoSEQ multiplex PCR assay. For TCR sequencing, RNA was extracted from every sample and reverse transcribed into cDNA to serve as template. Not all clones reach the TCRdb copy of this immuneACCESS table, which keeps in-frame sequences only. Checked studies attribute under half of the gap to unresolved V genes and leave the rest unexplained. The sample table shows about 42,000 clones, and 80% to 95% are seen once. The leading ten clones occupy approximately 19% of the sample. In the paper's terms, the time point label means: around 22 weeks on oral tofacitinib. Sample treatment or condition, as interpreted from the label and publication: oral pan-JAK inhibitor, 5-10 mg twice daily. The sequences come from CD8+ T cells sorted from blood, collected at week 24, from a patient treated with tofacitinib. These receptors were taken from a human donor with alopecia areata.

The chain couples TRBV7-8 to TRBJ2-7, with D unresolved. V gave up 5 bases and J gave up 0 bases, with 11 bases separating them. CDR3 length: 14 residues. In germline, CDR1 is SGHVS, CDR2 FQNEAQ. The CDR3 reads CASSPTMSSYEQYF. In nucleotides, the CDR3 is TGTGCCAGCAGCCCGACCATGAGCTCCTACGAGCAGTACTTC. The full variable domain, its missing parts supplied by reference TRBV7-8 and TRBJ2-7, is GAGVSQSPRYKVAKRGQDVALRCDPISGHVSLFWYQQALGQGPEFLTYFQNEAQLDKSGLPSDRFFAERPEGSVSTLKIQRTQQEDSAVYLCASSPTMSSYEQYFGPGTRLTVT.

The chain carries TRBV7-9 and TRBJ2-7, with 8 nucleotides matching TRBD2. The CDR3 contains 16 residues. The V and J ends lost 5 bases and 5 bases, in that order; junction bases with no gene match: 14. Per germline, CDR1 SEHNR and CDR2 FQNEAQ (reference sequence). CDR3 sequence: CASSPAPGGAHHEQYF. Here the CDR3 DNA reads TGTGCCAGCAGCCCAGCCCCGGGGGGGGCACACCACGAGCAGTACTTC.

The chain links TRBV5-6 to TRBJ2-7; D gene ambiguous. V was cut by 4 bases and J by 7 bases, with 15 bases left in between. Germline lookup yields CDR1 SGHDT and CDR2 YYEEEE. The CDR3 is made up of 13 amino acids. The CDR3 loop reads CASSPGWGSEQYF. The CDR3 DNA reads as TGTGCCAGCAGCCCCGGTTGGGGTTCGGAGCAGTACTTC.

This sequence joins TRBV6-4 and TRBJ2-5, with 13 bases fitting TRBD2. The V segment lost 6 bases and the J segment 2 bases; nucleotides outside the gene matches: 3. The CDR3 length is 15 residues. CDR1 MRHNA and CDR2 SNTAGT come from the germline V gene. The CDR3 sequence: CASSRTSGGQETQYF. CDR3 in DNA: TGTGCCAGCAGCCGGACTAGCGGGGGTCAAGAGACCCAGTACTTC.

The rearrangement joins TRBV7-6 to TRBJ2-7, with 9 positions matching TRBD1. This CDR3 comprises 16 residues. The V gene's germline CDR1 is SGHVS and CDR2 FNYEAQ. Losses at the gene ends were 0 bases for V and 4 bases for J; bases not matched to a gene: 7. The CDR3 DNA sequence: TGTGCCAGCAGCTTAGCCGGGACAGGGAATCTTTACGAGCAGTACTTC. Encoded protein: CASSLAGTGNLYEQYF.